The 16 T cell receptor beta chains below all came from one sample that was sequenced in a study of T-cell memory formation after mild COVID-19. TCRdb reanalysed the 5' RACE reads using MiXCR and keeps one entry per CDR3 protein. The sample holds a few hundred thousand distinct CDR3 sequences, about a fifth seen once. Source material: PBMCs or a T cell subset sorted from them (not recorded which). These receptors originate from an adult woman who had mild COVID-19 (a few samples of this study predate the infection). Cell type and time point are not known.

Only a few counts were recorded for this clonotype. The CDR3 nucleotides are TGTGCCAGCAGCTTATCCTGGATTAGCAATCAGCCCCAGCATTTT. Encoded protein: CASSLSWISNQPQHF. The J gene is TRBJ1-5, the V gene TRBV7-8; D is uncertain. This CDR3 has 15 amino acids. V was clipped by 2 bases and J by 0 bases, with 8 bases between them. CDR1 and CDR2 (germline): SGHVS, FQNEAQ.

This clonotype was seen a few times. The chain uses TRBV19 and TRBJ2-7, with TRBD1 identical over 8 bases. The germline V gene encodes CDR1 LNHDA and CDR2 SQIVND (reference sequence). Trimming cost V 1 base and J 4 bases; bases outside gene matches: 9. This CDR3 has 16 residues. This CDR3 is CASSIVRQGRDYEQYF. CDR3 sequence (DNA): TGTGCCAGTAGTATAGTCCGACAGGGGCGAGATTACGAGCAGTACTTC.

The chain joins TRBV7-9 to TRBJ2-1; TRBD2 matches 9 bases. Per the germline V gene, CDR1 is SEHNR and CDR2 is FQNEAQ (reference sequence). The CDR3 has 14 amino acids. Trimming took 1 base from V and 9 from J; bases not matched to a gene: 4. The CDR3: CASSLVLAGLEQFF. DNA of the CDR3: TGTGCCAGCAGCTTAGTGCTAGCGGGGCTTGAGCAGTTCTTC.

The sample holds a few counts of this clonotype. The chain links TRBV18 to TRBJ2-3, with D possibly matching TRBD2 (5 bases). This CDR3 is 16 amino acids long. Germline V CDR1 and CDR2: KGHSH, LQKENI. With 5 bases removed from V and 2 bases from J, the gap between germline ends came to 17 bases. DNA for the CDR3: TGTGCCAGCTCATTTAAACGAGGGAGACCCACAGATACGCAGTATTTT. This gives the protein CASSFKRGRPTDTQYF.

In this sample, this clonotype turned up a few times. The chain combines TRBV7-3 with TRBJ2-1; TRBD2 is a possible D gene (6 bases). Germline CDR1 is SGHTA and CDR2 is FQGTGA. The CDR3 covers 13 residues. Trimming removed 3 bases at V and 10 bases at J, with 13 bases between. The CDR3 coding sequence is TGTGCCAGCAGCTTTGGTTCGGCGGGGGAGCAGTTCTTC. Translated, it gives CASSFGSAGEQFF. The whole variable domain, filled in from reference TRBV7-3 and TRBJ2-1, reads GAGVSQTPSNKVTEKGKYVELRCDPISGHTALYWYRQSLGQGPEFLIYFQGTGAADDSGLPNDRFFAVRPEGSVSTLKIQRTERGDSAVYLCASSFGSAGEQFFGPGTRLTVL.

This clonotype was counted between two and nine times. The chain's CDR3 is CATSDLWGTQYF. CDR3 sequence (DNA): TGTGCCACCAGTGATTTATGGGGGACCCAGTACTTC. J is TRBJ2-5 and V is TRBV24-1, with D hard to call. Trimming removed 1 base from V and 7 bases from J, with 6 bases in between. CDR3 length equals 12 residues. In germline, CDR1 is KGHDR, CDR2 SFDVKD.

This clonotype has only a few counts. The chain has TRBV7-8 and TRBJ1-1; a possible D gene is TRBD1 (5 bases). CDR3 length: 16 amino acids. Germline loops: CDR1 SGHVS, CDR2 FQNEAQ. V was shortened by 5 bases and J by 0 bases, with 16 bases between the two germline ends. CDR3 sequence (DNA): TGTGCCAGCAGCCCACTACCCGGGACGGTGAACACTGAAGCTTTCTTT. It encodes CASSPLPGTVNTEAFF.

This clonotype came up a few times. The chain has TRBV5-1 and TRBJ2-3; D might be TRBD1 (7 bases). Germline V gives CDR1 SGHRS, CDR2 YFSETQ. CDR3 length: 15 amino acids. Deletions cut 4 bases from V and 2 bases from J, with 14 bases between. The CDR3 here is CASSPEGAYTDTQYF. The CDR3 DNA follows: TGCGCCAGCAGCCCGGAGGGGGCCTACACAGATACGCAGTATTTT.

This clonotype was recorded at least ten times. The genes are TRBV12-3 or TRBV12-4 and TRBJ2-5, with D perhaps matching TRBD2 (7 bases). The V gene lost 3 bases and the J gene lost 3 bases, with 11 bases spanning the gap. The CDR3 length is 14 residues. For the CDR3, the DNA is TGTGCCAGCAGTTTGTCGGGGGGCAAAGAGACCCAGTACTTC. Translating it yields CASSLSGGKETQYF.

This clonotype was counted only a few times. The V and J genes are TRBV27 and TRBJ2-5; D is perhaps TRBD2 (7 bases). The CDR3 length is 13 residues. Trimming cost V 6 bases and J 4 bases, with 12 bases left between them. Germline V CDR1 and CDR2: MNHEY, SMNVEV (reference sequence). Here the CDR3 DNA reads TGTGCCAGCAGCTACAGGGAGGGAGAGACCCAGTACTTC. This codes for CASSYREGETQYF.

The table lists this clonotype with many counts. The chain uses TRBV29-1 and TRBJ1-2, with no clear D. V was pared by 5 bases and J by 8 bases, with 18 bases between. In germline, CDR1 is SQVTM, CDR2 ANQGSEA. The CDR3 runs 13 residues. The CDR3 DNA sequence: TGCAGCGTTAAAGGGTCATCCCTTAGCGGCTACACCTTC. This codes for CSVKGSSLSGYTF.

To note about this clonotype: A much larger clone lies a single base off, so this may be a read error. This CDR3 is CASSLGWTPNNEKFF. CDR3 sequence (DNA): TGTGCCAGCAGCTTAGGGTGGACTCCTAACAATGAGAAGTTCTTC. The chain carries TRBV7-2 and TRBJ2-1, with a possible D match to TRBD2 (5 bases). This CDR3 is 15 amino acids long. Germline CDR1 SGHTA, CDR2 FQGNSA.

CDR3 DNA: TGTGCCAGCAGCGTGTCAGGAGCTAACTATGGCTACACCTTC. Translating gives CASSVSGANYGYTF. The chain joins TRBV9 to TRBJ1-2; no clear D gene. The CDR3 is 14 amino acids. Germline CDR1 SGDLS, CDR2 YYNGEE. Trimming left V 2 bases short and J 0 bases short, with 8 bases between. Variable domain in full (rest from reference TRBV9 and TRBJ1-2): DSGVTQTPKHLITATGQRVTLRCSPRSGDLSVYWYQQSLDQGLQFLIQYYNGEERAKGNILERFSAQQFPDLHSELNLSSLELGDSALYFCASSVSGANYGYTFGSGTRLTVV.

The chain employs TRBV12-3 or TRBV12-4 and TRBJ1-1; 7 nucleotides agree with TRBD1. The trim removed 5 bases at V and 1 base at J, leaving 7 bases unmatched. The CDR3 is 15 residues long. CDR3 DNA sequence: TGTGCCAGCAGTACCAGGGACAGTAGGAACACTGAAGCTTTCTTT. Translating gives CASSTRDSRNTEAFF.

This clonotype was seen a handful of times. The rearrangement uses TRBV5-1 and TRBJ2-2, with D tentatively TRBD1 (6 bases). The germline V gene has CDR1 SGHRS and CDR2 YFSETQ. There are 16 residues in the CDR3. Trimming left V 2 bases short and J 0 bases short, with 11 bases between. CDR3 in DNA: TGCGCCAGCAGCTTCCGGACAGCCACGAACACCGGGGAGCTGTTTTTT. It yields the protein CASSFRTATNTGELFF.

This clonotype was picked up a small number of times. The chain has TRBV7-3 and TRBJ2-3, with no clear D. V was cut by 4 bases and J by 5 bases, with 13 bases left in between. Germline V lookup: CDR1 SGHTA, CDR2 FQGTGA. This CDR3 region has 14 residues. The CDR3 DNA follows: TGTGCCAGCAGCTCCACCCCGCTGGGAGATACGCAGTATTTT. Protein sequence: CASSSTPLGDTQYF.